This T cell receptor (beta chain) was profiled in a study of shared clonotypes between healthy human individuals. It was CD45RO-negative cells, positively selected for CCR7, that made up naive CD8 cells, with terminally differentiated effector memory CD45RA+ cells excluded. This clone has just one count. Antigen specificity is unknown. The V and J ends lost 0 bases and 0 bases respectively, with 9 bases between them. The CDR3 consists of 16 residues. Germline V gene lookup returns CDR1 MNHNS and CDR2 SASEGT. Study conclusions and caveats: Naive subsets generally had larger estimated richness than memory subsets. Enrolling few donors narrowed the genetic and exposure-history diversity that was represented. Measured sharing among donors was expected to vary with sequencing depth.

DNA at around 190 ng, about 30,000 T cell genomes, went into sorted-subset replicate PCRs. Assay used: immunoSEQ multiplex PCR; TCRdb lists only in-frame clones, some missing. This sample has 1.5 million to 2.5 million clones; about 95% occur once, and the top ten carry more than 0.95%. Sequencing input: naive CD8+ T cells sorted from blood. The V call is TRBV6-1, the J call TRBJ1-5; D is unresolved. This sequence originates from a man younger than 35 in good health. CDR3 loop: CASSEAESYSNQPQHF. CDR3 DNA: TGTGCCAGCAGTGAAGCTGAGTCTTATAGCAATCAGCCCCAGCATTTT.